This paragraph reports one T cell receptor (beta chain). This clone's antigen is unknown. No clone much larger than this one lies a single base away; base qualities are absent. The germline V gene (reference sequence) specifies SGHNT as CDR1 and YYREEE as CDR2. The CDR3 runs 15 amino acids, cysteine and phenylalanine included. Solely the CDR3 DNA is kept, with 45 bases framed from the first base. Germline trimming amounts to 4 bases on V and 0 bases on J, with 6 as the count of junction bases outside the gene matches. The cohort comprised under 700 healthy bone marrow donors. At the time of sampling, every cohort member was nominally healthy, though immune exposures that went unrecorded were likely present. The donor tested CMV seronegative and was one of the 352 seronegative cohort members. Each donor provided a peripheral blood sample, and peripheral blood mononuclear cells were used for TCR beta sequencing. The Qiagen DNeasy Blood Extraction Kit was used to extract genomic DNA from the blood cell samples.

The library came from the immunoSEQ multiplex PCR assay. A mixture of 60 forward primers for TCR Vbeta segments and 13 reverse primers for TCR Jbeta segments was used in the multiplex PCR. A multiplex PCR assay on genomic DNA amplified the CDR3 region of rearranged TCR beta genes. Amplified TCR beta libraries were sequenced as 87-base-pair reads on the Illumina HiSeq System. The original pipeline was this. A later analysis counted approximately 74 million unique TCR beta chains across the 700 or so repertoires, and 9.5 million to 11 million of these chains were shared by at least two donors. To remove PCR and sequencing errors, raw reads were error-corrected and collapsed into unique sequences using a nearest-neighbor algorithm that merged closely related sequences. V, D and J gene segments were assigned by aligning CDR3 sequences to IMGT reference sequences. For a sequence to be retained, a match of at least six nucleotides was required to both a V gene segment and a J gene segment. A rearrangement was called productive if the CDR3 had no stop codons and remained in frame with V and J, and every other rearrangement was called non-productive. Following IMGT convention, CDR3 was defined as the stretch from the second conserved V-encoded cysteine up to the conserved J-encoded phenylalanine. The earlier analysis of about 620 of the donors excluded sequences that lacked an unambiguous match to a single V gene segment. In an earlier analysis of approximately 610 of the donors, V segments were called functional above 56.7% productive rearrangements and were called segregating when the between-donor standard deviation exceeded 5%. A statistical classification framework was developed to diagnose cytomegalovirus status using the catalog of TCR beta chain sequences. In a later analysis, V and J genes were assigned by comparing TCR nucleotide sequences against IMGT/GENE-DB human TR gene sequences. A later analysis assigned CDR3 sequences and most-parsimonious VDJ recombination scenarios with the TCRdist pipeline. In a later analysis, each TCR beta chain was defined by its CDR3 amino acid sequence together with its V-gene family, and reads without a unique V-gene family were excluded. A later analysis removed over 500 highly shared, low-generation-probability nucleotide sequences to deal with suspected cross-contamination and a sequencing artifact. In a later analysis, a clonal expansion index for each public chain was calculated from normalized within-repertoire ranks of inferred template counts. In a later analysis, generation probabilities were computed with a VDJ recombination model fitted to out-of-frame rearrangements, and the resulting probabilities were checked against IGoR. In a later analysis, TCR-TCR, TCR-HLA and TCR-CMV co-occurrence was scored with hypergeometric tests, and a repertoire-size bias correction was applied to TCR pairs. To estimate false discovery rates, a later analysis permuted the HLA or CMV assignments 20 times. In a later analysis, co-occurring TCRs were grouped using DBSCAN, and TCRdist sequence similarity was added for clustering within HLA-allele-positive subsets. Repertoires with fewer than 30,000 or more than 120,000 public chains were left out of co-occurrence clustering, as were a handful of repertoires with anomalous nucleotide sharing. Not all clones reach the TCRdb copy of this immuneACCESS table, which keeps in-frame sequences only. Checked studies attribute under half of the gap to unresolved V genes and leave the rest unexplained. V and J calls and clone size follow that table, whereas D and trimming were derived from the DNA. The sample table shows tens of thousands of clones, and approximately 80% are seen once. Jointly, the top ten make up 1.7% of the sample.

The sample belongs to a study of cytomegalovirus exposure and HLA in healthy donors (dated by TCRdb to about 2017). Study-level background: In an earlier analysis of around 540 of the donors, approximately 300 Gb of sequence data and roughly 100 million unique TCR beta sequences from roughly 200 million T cells were reported. In an earlier analysis of 587 of the donors, high-throughput TCR beta sequencing was used to judge whether each TCR beta V gene segment behaved as functional or pseudogenic. HLA typing included class I and class II loci at four-digit resolution. In addition to the first cohort of 666 subjects, a separate validation cohort of approximately 120 different subjects was used. An early release covering some 640 HLA-typed donors comprised roughly 300 gigabases of sequencing data and approximately 80 million unique TCR sequences. Rather than using new phenotypic data, the later analysis identified candidate immune exposures from TCR beta sequences and from how often those sequences occurred across donors. On average, about 200,000 unique TCR beta nucleotide sequences were sequenced per donor among several hundred genotyped donors of the cohort, with roughly 18% of those sequences being non-productive. Donor age, sex, ethnicity and CMV serostatus were collected together with the repertoire data. Typing coverage varied by locus: roughly 629-640 donors for A, B, C, DRB1 and DQB1; approximately 560 for DQA1; around 570 for DPA1; 450 to 480 for DPB1. A handful of DR-DQ haplotypes were handled as single units for association and clustering because linkage in the cohort was strong. Every discovery cohort repertoire had been produced on one sequencing platform. Using immunosequencing, the study profiled T cell repertoires from 666 subjects and related those repertoires to cytomegalovirus serostatus. A later genetic analysis used genome-wide SNP genotypes for about 60% of the roughly 670 donors, treating that subset as a discovery cohort. The genetic ancestry cluster associated with self-reported Caucasian donors included about 81% of the roughly 390 genotyped donors. To predict cytomegalovirus infection status, the study brought together high-throughput TCR immunosequencing, statistical association of individual TCRs with disease status, and machine learning. The study was designed to test whether signatures of past pathogen exposure could be identified by cataloging public T cell receptors. In a later analysis, previously published TCR beta repertoires from several hundred donors were re-analyzed and high-resolution HLA genotyping was added so that TCR occurrence patterns could be studied.

What the work shows at the level of the full study, not this receptor alone: In both the original and validation cohorts, the classifier was reported to diagnose cytomegalovirus status with high specificity and sensitivity. In a later genetic analysis, a missense DCLRE1C variant was associated with V-gene and J-gene trimming of TCR beta chains, and the association was replicated in an independent cohort. In this cohort, only TCR beta chains were sequenced, and detectable features were limited by the absence of alpha or paired-chain data. It was suggested by the authors that the approach could potentially be generalized to other disease states and immunological phenotypes. Strong co-occurrence of HLA alleles, especially DR and DQ, made assigning TCR associations to individual alleles difficult. A cluster of highly shared sequence variants was judged likely to represent a technical artifact of the sequencing pipeline. About 17 rarely observed V segments, including chromosome 9 orphons, were excluded from the earlier analysis of some 590 of the donors because counts were too low. According to a later analysis, parvovirus B19, influenza, CMV and Epstein-Barr virus appeared linked to several top co-occurrence clusters. Immune exposure information for the cohort was limited to CMV serostatus. While some public TCRs were present in many individuals, most TCR sequences turned up only very rarely across donors. A later genetic analysis reported fewer N-insertions in productive TCRs among donors in an Asian-associated ancestry cluster than the roughly 620-donor mean. Broadly in line with IMGT annotations, most TCR beta V segments showed up in productive rearrangements about 87% or about 30% of the time in an earlier analysis of 450 to 750 of the donors. The presence/absence analyses assumed that sequencing depth was roughly uniform across donors, and that assumption may not be true. In a later analysis, around 15,000 TCR beta sequences were associated with specific HLA alleles at a false discovery rate of 0.05. Correlated functional status among segregating V segments might reflect linkage disequilibrium, but an unknown experimental factor could not be ruled out. A total of some 180 TCR beta chains were listed by the study as associated with cytomegalovirus. Three of the identified cytomegalovirus-associated TCR beta chains were confirmed in vitro to be specific for cytomegalovirus antigens. A later analysis found that HLA-associated TCR beta chains were more clonally expanded and had lower generation probabilities than equally common non-associated chains. Because HLA typing was missing for some donors at each locus, association tests included only the typed subset. In a later analysis, the rate of TCR association differed among HLA loci, with DRB1 alleles having the most associated TCRs and HLA-C alleles having the fewest. A further reported finding was that TCR beta sequences accurately predicted the HLA-A and HLA-B alleles for most subjects in the first cohort. Some IMGT-functional V segments, including TRBV6-2 and TRBV6-3, could not be told apart with the 87-base-pair reads, so those segments were excluded. Most CMV-associated TCR beta chains appeared to be HLA-restricted in a later analysis, and the HLA associations seemed to be driven largely by CMV exposure.

Recombination connected TRBV5-4 to TRBJ1-1; the central 7 bases match TRBD1. Sample: PBMCs. This receptor was obtained from a man in his forties in good health and CMV-seronegative. The CDR3 has the sequence CASSLKQGLNTEAFF. The DNA reads TGTGCCAGCAGCCTCAAACAGGGGTTGAACACTGAAGCTTTCTTT.